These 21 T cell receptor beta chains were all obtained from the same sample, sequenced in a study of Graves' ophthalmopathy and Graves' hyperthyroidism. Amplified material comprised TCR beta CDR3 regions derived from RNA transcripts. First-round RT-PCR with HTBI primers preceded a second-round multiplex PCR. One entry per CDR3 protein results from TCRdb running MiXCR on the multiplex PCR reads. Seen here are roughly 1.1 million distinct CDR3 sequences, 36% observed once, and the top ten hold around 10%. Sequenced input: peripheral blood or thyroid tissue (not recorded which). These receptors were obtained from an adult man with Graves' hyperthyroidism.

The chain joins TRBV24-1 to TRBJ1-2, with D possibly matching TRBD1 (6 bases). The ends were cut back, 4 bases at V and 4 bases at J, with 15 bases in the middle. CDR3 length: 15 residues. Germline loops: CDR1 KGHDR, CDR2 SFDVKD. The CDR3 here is CATSDSIGGPYGYTF. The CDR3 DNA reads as TGTGCCACCAGTGACTCGATAGGGGGGCCCTATGGCTACACCTTC.

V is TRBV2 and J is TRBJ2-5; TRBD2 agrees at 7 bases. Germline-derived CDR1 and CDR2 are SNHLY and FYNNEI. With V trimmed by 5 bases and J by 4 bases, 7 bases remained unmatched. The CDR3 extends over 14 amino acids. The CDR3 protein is CASSRFWGGETQYF. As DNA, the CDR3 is TGTGCCAGCAGTAGGTTTTGGGGGGGAGAGACCCAGTACTTC. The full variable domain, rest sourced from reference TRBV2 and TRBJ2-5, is EPEVTQTPSHQVTQMGQEVILRCVPISNHLYFYWYRQILGQKVEFLVSFYNNEISEKSEIFDDQFSVERPDGSNFTLKIRSTKLEDSAMYFCASSRFWGGETQYFGPGTRLLVL.

CDR3 protein: CASRLQGSTYEQYF. The DNA of the CDR3 is TGTGCCAGCAGGCTACAGGGGTCCACCTACGAGCAGTACTTC. J is TRBJ2-7 and V is TRBV6-2 or TRBV6-3, with 7 bases identical to TRBD1. V was clipped by 6 bases and J by 2 bases; unmatched bases: 7. The V gene's germline CDR1 is MNHEY and CDR2 SVGEGT. CDR3 length equals 14 residues.

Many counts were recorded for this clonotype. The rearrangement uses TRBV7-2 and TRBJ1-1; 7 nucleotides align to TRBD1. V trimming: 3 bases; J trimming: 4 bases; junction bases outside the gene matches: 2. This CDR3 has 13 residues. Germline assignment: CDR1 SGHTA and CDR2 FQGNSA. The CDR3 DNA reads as TGTGCCAGCAGCTTTACAGGGGCCACTGAAGCTTTCTTT. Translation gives CASSFTGATEAFF. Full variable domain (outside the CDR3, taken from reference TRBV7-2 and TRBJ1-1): GAGVSQSPSNKVTEKGKDVELRCDPISGHTALYWYRQSLGQGLEFLIYFQGNSAPDKSGLPSDRFSAERTGGSVSTLTIQRTQQEDSAVYLCASSFTGATEAFFGQGTRLTVV.

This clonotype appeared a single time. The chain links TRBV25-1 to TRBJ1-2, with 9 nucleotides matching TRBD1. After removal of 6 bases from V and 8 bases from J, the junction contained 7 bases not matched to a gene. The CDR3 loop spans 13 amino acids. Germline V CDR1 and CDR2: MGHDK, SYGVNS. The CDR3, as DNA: TGTGCCAGCAGCTCACAGGGGGCTCAGGGCTACACCTTC. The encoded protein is CASSSQGAQGYTF.

The DNA for the CDR3 is TGCAGCGTCGCCCGGGACCGTAGCTCCTACGAGCAGTACTTC. It translates to CSVARDRSSYEQYF. This rearrangement joins TRBV29-1 to TRBJ2-7; either TRBD1 or TRBD2 may supply D (5 bases each). Trimming pared 6 bases from V and 0 bases from J, leaving 15 bases between. CDR3 size: 14 residues. The germline V gene encodes CDR1 SQVTM and CDR2 ANQGSEA.

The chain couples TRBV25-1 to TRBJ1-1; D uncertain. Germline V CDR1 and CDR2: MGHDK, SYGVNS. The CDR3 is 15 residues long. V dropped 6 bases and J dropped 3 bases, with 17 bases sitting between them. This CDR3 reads CASSVRRSRDTEAFF. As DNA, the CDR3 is TGTGCCAGCAGCGTTAGGCGCAGCAGAGACACTGAAGCTTTCTTT.

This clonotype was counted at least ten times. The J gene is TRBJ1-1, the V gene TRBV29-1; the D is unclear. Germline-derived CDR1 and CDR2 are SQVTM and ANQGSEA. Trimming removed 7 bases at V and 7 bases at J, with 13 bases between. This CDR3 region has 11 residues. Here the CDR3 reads CSAPFGGEAFF. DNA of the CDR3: TGCAGCGCACCCTTTGGCGGTGAAGCTTTCTTT. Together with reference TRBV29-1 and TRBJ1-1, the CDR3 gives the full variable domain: SAVISQKPSRDICQRGTSLTIQCQVDSQVTMMFWYRQQPGQSLTLIATANQGSEATYESGFVIDKFPISRPNLTFSTLTVSNMSPEDSSIYLCSAPFGGEAFFGQGTRLTVV.

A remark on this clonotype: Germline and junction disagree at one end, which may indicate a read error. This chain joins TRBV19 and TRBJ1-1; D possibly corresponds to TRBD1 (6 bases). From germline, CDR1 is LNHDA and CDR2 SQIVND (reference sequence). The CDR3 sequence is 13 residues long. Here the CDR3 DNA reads TGTGCCAGTAGTACTACAGGGCGCACTGAAACTTTCTTT. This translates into CASSTTGRTETFF.

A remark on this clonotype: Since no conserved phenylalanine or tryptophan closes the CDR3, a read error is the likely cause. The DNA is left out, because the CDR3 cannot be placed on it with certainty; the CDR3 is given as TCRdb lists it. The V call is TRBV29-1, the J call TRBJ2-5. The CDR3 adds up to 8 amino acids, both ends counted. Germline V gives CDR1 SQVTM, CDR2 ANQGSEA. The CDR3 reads CSVDVQNT.

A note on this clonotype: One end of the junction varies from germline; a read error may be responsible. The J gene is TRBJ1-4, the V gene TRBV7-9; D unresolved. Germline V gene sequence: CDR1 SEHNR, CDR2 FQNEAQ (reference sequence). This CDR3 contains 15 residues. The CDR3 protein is CASSLSGTLKEKLYF. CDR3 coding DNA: TGTGCCAGCAGCTTAAGTGGAACACTGAAGGAAAAACTGTATTTT. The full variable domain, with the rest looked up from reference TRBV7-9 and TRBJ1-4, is DTGVSQNPRHKITKRGQNVTFRCDPISEHNRLYWYRQTLGQGPEFLTYFQNEAQLEKSRLLSDRFSAERPKGSFSTLEIQRTEQGDSAMYLCASSLSGTLKEKLYFGSGTQLSVL.

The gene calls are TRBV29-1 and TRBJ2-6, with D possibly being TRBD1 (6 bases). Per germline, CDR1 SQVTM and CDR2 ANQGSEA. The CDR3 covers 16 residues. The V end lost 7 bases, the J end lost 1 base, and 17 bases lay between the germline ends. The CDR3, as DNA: TGCAGCGGCCGGGCAGGGGCGGAATCTGGGGCCAACGTCCTGACTTTC. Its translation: CSGRAGAESGANVLTF.

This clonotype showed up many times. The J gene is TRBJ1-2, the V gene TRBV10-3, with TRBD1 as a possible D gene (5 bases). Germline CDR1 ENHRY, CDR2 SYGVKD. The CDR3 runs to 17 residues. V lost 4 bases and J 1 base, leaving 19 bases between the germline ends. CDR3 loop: CAISGSRDGRDNYGYTF. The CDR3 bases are TGTGCCATCAGTGGTTCCCGGGACGGCAGAGATAACTATGGCTACACCTTC.

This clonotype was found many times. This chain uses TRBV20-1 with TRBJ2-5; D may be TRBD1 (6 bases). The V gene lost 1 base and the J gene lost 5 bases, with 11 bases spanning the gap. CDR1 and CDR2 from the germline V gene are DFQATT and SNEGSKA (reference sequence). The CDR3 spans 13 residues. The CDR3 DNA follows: TGCAGTGCTAGAGTGGGGGCCGGCGAGACCCAGTACTTC. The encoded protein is CSARVGAGETQYF.

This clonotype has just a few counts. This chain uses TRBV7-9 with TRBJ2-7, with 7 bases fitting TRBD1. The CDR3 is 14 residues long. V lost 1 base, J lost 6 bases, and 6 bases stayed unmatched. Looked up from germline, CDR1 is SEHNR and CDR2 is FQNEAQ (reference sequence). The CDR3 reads CASSLDGTDPEQYF. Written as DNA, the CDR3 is TGTGCCAGCAGCTTAGACGGGACAGACCCCGAGCAGTACTTC.

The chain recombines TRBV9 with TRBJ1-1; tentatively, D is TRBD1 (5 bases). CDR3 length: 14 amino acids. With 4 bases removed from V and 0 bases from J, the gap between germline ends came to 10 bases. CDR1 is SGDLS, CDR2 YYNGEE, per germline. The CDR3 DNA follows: TGTGCCAGCAGCCAACAGGTCATGAACACTGAAGCTTTCTTT. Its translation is CASSQQVMNTEAFF.

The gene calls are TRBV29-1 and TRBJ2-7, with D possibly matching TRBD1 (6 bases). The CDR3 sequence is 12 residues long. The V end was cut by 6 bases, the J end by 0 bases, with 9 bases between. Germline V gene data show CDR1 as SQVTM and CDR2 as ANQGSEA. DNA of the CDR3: TGCAGCGTGAGGACAGTCTCCTACGAGCAGTACTTC. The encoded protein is CSVRTVSYEQYF.

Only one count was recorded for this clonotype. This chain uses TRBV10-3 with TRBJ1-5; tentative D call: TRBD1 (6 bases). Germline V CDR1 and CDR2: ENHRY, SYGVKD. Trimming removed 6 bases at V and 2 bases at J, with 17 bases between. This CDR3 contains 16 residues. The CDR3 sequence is CAISDPAGDGNQPQHF. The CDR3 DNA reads TGTGCCATCAGCGACCCGGCAGGGGACGGCAATCAGCCCCAGCATTTT.

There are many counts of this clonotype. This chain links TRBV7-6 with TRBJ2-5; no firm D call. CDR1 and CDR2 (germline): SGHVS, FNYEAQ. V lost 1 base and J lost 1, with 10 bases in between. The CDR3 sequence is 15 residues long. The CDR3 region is CASSLGGTFQETQYF. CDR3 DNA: TGTGCCAGCAGCTTAGGGGGAACTTTCCAAGAGACCCAGTACTTC.

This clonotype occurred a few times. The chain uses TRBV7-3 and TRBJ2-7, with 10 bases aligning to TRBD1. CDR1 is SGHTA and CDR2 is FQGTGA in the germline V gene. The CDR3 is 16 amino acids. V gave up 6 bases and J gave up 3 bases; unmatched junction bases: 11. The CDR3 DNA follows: TGTGCCAGCAGATCCGGGACAGGGGTTGGAGACTACGAGCAGTACTTC. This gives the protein CASRSGTGVGDYEQYF. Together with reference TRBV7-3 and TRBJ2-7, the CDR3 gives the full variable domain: GAGVSQTPSNKVTEKGKYVELRCDPISGHTALYWYRQSLGQGPEFLIYFQGTGAADDSGLPNDRFFAVRPEGSVSTLKIQRTERGDSAVYLCASRSGTGVGDYEQYFGPGTRLTVT.

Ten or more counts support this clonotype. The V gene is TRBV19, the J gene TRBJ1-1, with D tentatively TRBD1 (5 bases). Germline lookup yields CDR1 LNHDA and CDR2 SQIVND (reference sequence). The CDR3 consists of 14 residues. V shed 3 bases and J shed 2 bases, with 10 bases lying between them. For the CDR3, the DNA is TGTGCCAGTAGTATCGCGGGACGTAACACTGAAGCTTTCTTT. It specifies CASSIAGRNTEAFF.